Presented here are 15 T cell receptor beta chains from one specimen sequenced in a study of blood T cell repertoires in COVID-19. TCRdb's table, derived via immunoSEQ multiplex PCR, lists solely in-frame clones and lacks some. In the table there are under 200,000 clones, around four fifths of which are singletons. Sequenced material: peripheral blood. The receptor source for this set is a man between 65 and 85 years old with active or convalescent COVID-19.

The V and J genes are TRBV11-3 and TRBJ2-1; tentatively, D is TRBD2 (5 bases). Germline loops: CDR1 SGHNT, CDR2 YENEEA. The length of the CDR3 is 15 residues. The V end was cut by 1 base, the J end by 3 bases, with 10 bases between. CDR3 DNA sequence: TGTGCCAGCAGCTTAGGATACCGGGACTACAATGAGCAGTTCTTC. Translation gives CASSLGYRDYNEQFF. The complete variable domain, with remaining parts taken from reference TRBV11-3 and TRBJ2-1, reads EAGVVQSPRYKIIEKKQPVAFWCNPISGHNTLYWYLQNLGQGPELLIRYENEEAVDDSQLPKDRFSAERLKGVDSTLKIQPAELGDSAVYLCASSLGYRDYNEQFFGPGTRLTVL.

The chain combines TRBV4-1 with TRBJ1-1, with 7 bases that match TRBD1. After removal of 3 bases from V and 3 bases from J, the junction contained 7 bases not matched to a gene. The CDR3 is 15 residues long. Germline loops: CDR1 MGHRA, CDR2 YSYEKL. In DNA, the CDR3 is TGCGCCAGCAGCCATCGACAGGGAGTGGACACTGAAGCTTTCTTT. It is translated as CASSHRQGVDTEAFF.

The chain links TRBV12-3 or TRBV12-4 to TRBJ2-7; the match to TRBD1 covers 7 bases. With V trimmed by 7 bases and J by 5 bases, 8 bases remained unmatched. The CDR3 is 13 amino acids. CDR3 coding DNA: TGTGCCAGCAACCGGGGCCAGGGGGACGAGCAGTACTTC. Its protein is CASNRGQGDEQYF.

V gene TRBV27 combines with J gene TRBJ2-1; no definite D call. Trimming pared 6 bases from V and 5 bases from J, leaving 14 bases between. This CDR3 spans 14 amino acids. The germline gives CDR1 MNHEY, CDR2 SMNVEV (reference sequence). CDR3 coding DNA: TGTGCCAGCAGGCAGTTCCTGAGGAACAATGAGCAGTTCTTC. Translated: CASRQFLRNNEQFF.

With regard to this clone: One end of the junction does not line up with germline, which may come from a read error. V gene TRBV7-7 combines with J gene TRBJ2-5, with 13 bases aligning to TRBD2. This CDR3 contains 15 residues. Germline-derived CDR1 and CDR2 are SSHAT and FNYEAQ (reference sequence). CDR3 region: CASSLGTSGVETQYF. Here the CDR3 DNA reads TGTGCTAGCAGCTTAGGGACTAGCGGGGTAGAGACCCAGTACTTC.

CDR3 in amino acids: CAIPTGLYYEQYF. Here the CDR3 DNA reads TGTGCCATCCCGACAGGGTTGTACTACGAGCAGTACTTC. The chain joins TRBV25-1 to TRBJ2-7; 7 nucleotides line up with TRBD1. Germline trimming cut 10 bases from V and 3 bases from J; bases unmatched to any gene: 9. This CDR3 region has 13 residues. Per germline, CDR1 MGHDK and CDR2 SYGVNS.

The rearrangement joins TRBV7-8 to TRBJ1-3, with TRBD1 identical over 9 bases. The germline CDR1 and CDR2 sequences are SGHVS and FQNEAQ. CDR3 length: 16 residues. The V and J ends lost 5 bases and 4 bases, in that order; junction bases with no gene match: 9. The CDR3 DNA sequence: TGTGCCAGCAGCGTGCCGGGACAGGGAGGCGGAAACACCATATATTTT. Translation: CASSVPGQGGGNTIYF.

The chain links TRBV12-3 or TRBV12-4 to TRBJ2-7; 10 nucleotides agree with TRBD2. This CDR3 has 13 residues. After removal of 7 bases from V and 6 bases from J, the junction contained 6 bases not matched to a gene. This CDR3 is CASTLWTSGEQYF. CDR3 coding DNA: TGTGCCAGCACCCTATGGACTAGCGGCGAGCAGTACTTC.

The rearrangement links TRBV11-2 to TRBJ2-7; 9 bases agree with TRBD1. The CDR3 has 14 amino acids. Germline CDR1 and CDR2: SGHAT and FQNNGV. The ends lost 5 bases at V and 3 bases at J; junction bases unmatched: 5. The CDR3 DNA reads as TGTGCCAGCAGCCTCGGGACAGGGTTCTACGAGCAGTACTTC. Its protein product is CASSLGTGFYEQYF.

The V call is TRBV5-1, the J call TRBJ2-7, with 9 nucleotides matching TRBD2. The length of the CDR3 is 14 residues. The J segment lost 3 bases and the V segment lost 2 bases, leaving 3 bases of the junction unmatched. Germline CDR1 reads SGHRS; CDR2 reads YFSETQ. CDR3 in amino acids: CASSLAGGYYEQYF. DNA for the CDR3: TGCGCCAGCAGCTTAGCGGGAGGCTACTACGAGCAGTACTTC.

DNA for the CDR3: TGTGCCAGCTCACCAGAGCCGGGGGGCTATGGCTACACCTTC. This sequence encodes CASSPEPGGYGYTF. The rearrangement uses TRBV18 and TRBJ1-2, with D maybe TRBD1 (5 bases). Trimming removed 2 bases from V and 4 bases from J, with 11 bases in between. Germline CDR1 reads KGHSH; CDR2 reads LQKENI. This CDR3 contains 14 residues.

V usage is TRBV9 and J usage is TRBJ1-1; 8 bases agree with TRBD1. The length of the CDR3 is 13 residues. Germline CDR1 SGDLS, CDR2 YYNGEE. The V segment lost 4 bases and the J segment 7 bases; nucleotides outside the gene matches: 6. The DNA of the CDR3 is TGTGCCAGCAGCCCACAGGGGGACGTTGAAGCTTTCTTT. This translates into CASSPQGDVEAFF. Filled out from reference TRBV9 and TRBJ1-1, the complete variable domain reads DSGVTQTPKHLITATGQRVTLRCSPRSGDLSVYWYQQSLDQGLQFLIQYYNGEERAKGNILERFSAQQFPDLHSELNLSSLELGDSALYFCASSPQGDVEAFFGQGTRLTVV.

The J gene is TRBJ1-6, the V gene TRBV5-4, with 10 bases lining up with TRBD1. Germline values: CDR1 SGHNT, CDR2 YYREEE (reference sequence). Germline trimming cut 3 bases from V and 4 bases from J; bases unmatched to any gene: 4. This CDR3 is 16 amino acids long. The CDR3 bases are TGTGCCAGCAGCTGGACAGGGGGACGGTATAATTCACCCCTCCACTTT. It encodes CASSWTGGRYNSPLHF.

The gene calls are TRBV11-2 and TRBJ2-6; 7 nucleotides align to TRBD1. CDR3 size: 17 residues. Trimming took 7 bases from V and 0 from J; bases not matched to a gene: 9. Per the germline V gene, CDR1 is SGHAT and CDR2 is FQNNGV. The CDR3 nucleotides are TGTGCCAGCAATGACAGGGAACAAAGCTCTGGGGCCAACGTCCTGACTTTC. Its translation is CASNDREQSSGANVLTF.

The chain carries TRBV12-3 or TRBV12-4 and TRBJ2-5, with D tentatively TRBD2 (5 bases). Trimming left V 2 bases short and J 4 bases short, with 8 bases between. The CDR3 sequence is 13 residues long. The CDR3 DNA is TGTGCCAGCAGTTTAACTGAGGGAGAGACCCAGTACTTC. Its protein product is CASSLTEGETQYF.